Below, one T cell receptor beta chain is given with its context. Its antigen is undetermined. The CDR3 contains 16 residues. J was trimmed by 0 bases and V by 6 bases; bases with no gene match: 9. Germline lookup yields CDR1 MNHEY and CDR2 SMNVEV (reference sequence). The sample comes from a study of long-term antiretroviral therapy in people with HIV. Study overall: In the earliest collections, sampling predates the 2015 immediate-ART recommendation by about a decade. General study points: Among HIV repertoires, CDR3 length ranges were narrower than those of controls. At every time point, clones expanded before ART dominated the repertoire.

The cryopreserved samples used held about 1-10 million PBMC prior to extraction of DNA. Version v3.0 of the immunoSEQ assay was performed at survey level. Profiled with immunoSEQ multiplex PCR; TCRdb holds only in-frame clones, not every one. The sample holds approximately 9,600 clones, 84% seen once. The rearrangement uses TRBV27 and TRBJ2-3, with 7 nucleotides matching TRBD1. The source of this sequence is a man aged 30 to 39 with HIV. Sample: unsorted PBMCs, taken 0.3 years before starting antiretroviral therapy. The DNA of the CDR3 is TGTGCCAGCAGCCTATTAGGGGGCGTGAGCACAGATACGCAGTATTTT. Protein product: CASSLLGGVSTDTQYF.